The sequence of this T cell receptor (beta chain) was determined in a study of OX40 agonist ivuxolimab in advanced cancers. The study's findings and limits: It was not determined which antigens were specifically recognized by the peripheral T cells that had undergone clonal expansion.

Worth noting for this clone: Its specificity is not known.

Germline CDR1 is SGHDT and CDR2 is YYEEEE. The V and J ends lost 2 bases and 3 bases respectively, with 11 bases between them. The CDR3 extends over 15 amino acids. Data came from immunoSEQ multiplex PCR; TCRdb stores just in-frame clones and leaves some out. Among 60,000 to 80,000 clones listed, around 80% were seen once. Patients were excluded for autoimmune disease history or systemic immunosuppression. This clonotype was sampled from an adult with an advanced solid tumor such as melanoma, head and neck, liver or kidney cancer. V and J are TRBV5-6 and TRBJ2-2; D might be TRBD1 (6 bases). The specimen comprised CD4+ or CD8+ T cells sorted from blood, sampled in a trial of the OX40 agonist ivuxolimab. CDR3 protein: CASSFRDMDTGELFF. The DNA of the CDR3 is TGTGCCAGCAGCTTTAGGGACATGGACACCGGGGAGCTGTTTTTT.